This T cell receptor beta chain was documented in a study of blood T cell repertoires in COVID-19. Across the study: Samples came from the United States, Italy and Spain, spanning acute and convalescent COVID-19.

Deletions cut 1 base from V and 0 bases from J, with 23 bases between. The CDR3 covers 20 residues. CDR1 SGHTS and CDR2 YDEGEE come from the germline V gene. Participants came from fewer than 25 US areas, aged roughly 18 to 89 years. Method: immunoSEQ multiplex PCR; TCRdb's copy keeps in-frame clones and lacks some. The sample comprises a few hundred thousand clones, around 89% of which are singletons, and 0.9% to 1.1% rests with the top ten. The TCR comes from a man aged 18 to 30 who had recovered from COVID-19. The chain recombines TRBV5-8 with TRBJ1-5; D gene unclear. Sequencing was performed on PBMCs or T cells enriched from blood (not recorded which). Here the CDR3 DNA reads TGTGCCAGCAGCTTGTATTCTACCACCCGGGATCCTAATAGCAATCAGCCCCAGCATTTT. Translating gives CASSLYSTTRDPNSNQPQHF.